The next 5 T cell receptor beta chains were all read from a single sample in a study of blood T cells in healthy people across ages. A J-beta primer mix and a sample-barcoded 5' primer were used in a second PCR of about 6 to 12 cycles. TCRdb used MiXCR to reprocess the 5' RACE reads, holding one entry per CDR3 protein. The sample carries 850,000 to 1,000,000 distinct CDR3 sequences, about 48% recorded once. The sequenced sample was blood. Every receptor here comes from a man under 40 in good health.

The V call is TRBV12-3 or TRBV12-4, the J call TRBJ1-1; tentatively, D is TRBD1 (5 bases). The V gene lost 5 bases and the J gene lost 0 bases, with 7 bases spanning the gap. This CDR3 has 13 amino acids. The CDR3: CASSRTLNTEAFF. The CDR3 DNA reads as TGTGCCAGCAGTCGGACACTGAACACTGAAGCTTTCTTT.

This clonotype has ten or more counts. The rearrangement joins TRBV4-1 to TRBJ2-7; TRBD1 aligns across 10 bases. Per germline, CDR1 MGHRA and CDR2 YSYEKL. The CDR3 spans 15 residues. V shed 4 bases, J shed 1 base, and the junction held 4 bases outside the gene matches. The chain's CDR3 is CASSLRTGGSYEQYF. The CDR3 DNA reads TGCGCCAGCAGCCTCAGGACAGGGGGTTCCTACGAGCAGTACTTC.

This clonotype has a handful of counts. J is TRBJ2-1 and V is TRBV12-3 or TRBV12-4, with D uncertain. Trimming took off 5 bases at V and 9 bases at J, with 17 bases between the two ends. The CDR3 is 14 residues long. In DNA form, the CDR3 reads TGTGCCAGCAGTCTCGGATCGGCATATAGTGAGCAGTTCTTC. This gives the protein CASSLGSAYSEQFF.

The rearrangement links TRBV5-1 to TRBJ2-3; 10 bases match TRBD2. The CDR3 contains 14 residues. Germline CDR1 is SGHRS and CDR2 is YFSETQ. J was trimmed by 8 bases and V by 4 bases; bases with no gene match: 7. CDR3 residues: CASSESGGAATQYF. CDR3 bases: TGCGCCAGCAGCGAAAGCGGGGGGGCCGCTACGCAGTATTTT.

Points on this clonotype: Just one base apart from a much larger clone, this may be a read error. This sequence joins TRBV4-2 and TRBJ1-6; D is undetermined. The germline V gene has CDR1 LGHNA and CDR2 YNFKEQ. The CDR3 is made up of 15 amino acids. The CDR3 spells CAGSQEDRGNSPLHF. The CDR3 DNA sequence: TGTGCCGGCAGCCAAGAAGACCGAGGGAATTCACCCCTCCACTTT.